This is a list of T cell receptor beta chains from one sample in a study of T cell responses to AZD1222 COVID-19 vaccine. The data were produced by immunoSEQ multiplex PCR, yet TCRdb's version contains in-frame clones alone and is incomplete. The sample gives some 130,000 clones, approximately 85% of which show up once; roughly 1.7% is in the top ten. The sample was peripheral blood, taken on day 0 of AZD1222 vaccination. The origin of the receptors is an adult in good health. The CDR3 runs from the conserved cysteine through the conserved F or W. D genes are given only for firm matches. The listing skips clone size in some rows; elsewhere it reads once, few, many or a size class.

-,TRBV25-1,once,TRBJ2-3,TGTGCCAGCAGCGAGCCTAGCACGATCACAGATACGCAGTATTTT,CASSEPSTITDTQYF
-,TRBV7-3,-,TRBJ2-3,TGTGCCAGCAGCGAGGGCGCAGATACGCAGTATTTT,CASSEGADTQYF
TRBD2,TRBV12-5,-,TRBJ2-7,TGTGCTAGTGGACTCCCGGGACTAGCGGGATATAACGAGCAGTACTTC,CASGLPGLAGYNEQYF
-,TRBV5-1,-,TRBJ2-3,TGCGCCAGCAGCTTGACTGGGCCGCCAGATACGCAGTATTTT,CASSLTGPPDTQYF
TRBD1,TRBV7-6,-,TRBJ1-5,TGTGCCAGCAGCACCGGGACAGGGGGCAGCAATCAGCCCCAGCATTTT,CASSTGTGGSNQPQHF
TRBD2,TRBV13,once,TRBJ2-1,TGTGCCAGCAGCTTAGGCCTAGCGGGAGCTTTCTACAATGAGCAGTTCTTC,CASSLGLAGAFYNEQFF
-,TRBV10-3,-,TRBJ1-5,TGTGCCATCAGTGTTCAGGGGAATCAGCCCCAGCATTTT,CAISVQGNQPQHF
TRBD1,TRBV24-1,-,TRBJ1-2,TGTGCCACCAGTGACCCCTCCGGGACAGGGGATGGCTACACCTTC,CATSDPSGTGDGYTF
TRBD2,TRBV7-3,-,TRBJ2-1,TGTGCCAGCAGCTTGAATTGGTCAGGGGGGTCCACCGGGACTAGCGGGCACAATGAGCAGTTCTTC,CASSLNWSGGSTGTSGHNEQFF
TRBD2,TRBV19,once,TRBJ2-7,TGTGCCAGTAGCACAGGACTAGCGGGTGGGAGATACGAGCAGTACTTC,CASSTGLAGGRYEQYF
TRBD1,TRBV15,once,TRBJ2-1,TGTGCCACCAGCGGATGGGACAGAGGCTCCTACAATGAGCAGTTCTTC,CATSGWDRGSYNEQFF
-,TRBV4-3,-,TRBJ1-3,TGCGCCAGCAGCCAAGACAAGGCCTCTGGAAACACCATATATTTT,CASSQDKASGNTIYF
-,TRBV3-1/TRBV3-2,-,TRBJ1-1,TGTGCCAGCAGCCAAATCGGGTGGCGGGGTGAAGCTTTCTTT,CASSQIGWRGEAFF
-,TRBV30,few,TRBJ1-4,TGTGCCTGGAGTGTCCTAACTAATGAAAAACTGTTTTTT,CAWSVLTNEKLFF
TRBD2,TRBV5-1,-,TRBJ2-3,TGCGCCAGCAAATCTCAAACGGGGGGGAGCACAGATACGCAGTATTTT,CASKSQTGGSTDTQYF
-,TRBV19,-,TRBJ1-2,TGTGCCAGTAGTCCTCAGGGGAAATGGGGCTACACCTTC,CASSPQGKWGYTF
TRBD1,TRBV11-2,-,TRBJ2-7,TGTGCCAGCAGCCCGCGGGACAGGAACTACGAGCAGTACTTC,CASSPRDRNYEQYF
-,TRBV20-1,few,TRBJ1-3,TGCAGTGCTATGGCAGGGAACACCATATATTTT,CSAMAGNTIYF
-,TRBV11-1,once,TRBJ1-1,TGTGCCAGCAGCTTATCCCCGGTGGGTACTGAAGCTTTCTTT,CASSLSPVGTEAFF
-,TRBV29-1,-,TRBJ1-2,TGCAGCGTTGAAGGGAGTAGGGGATTCTATGGCTACACCTTC,CSVEGSRGFYGYTF
TRBD2,TRBV7-9,-,TRBJ2-3,TGTGCCAGCTCTAGCGGCCCCACAGATACGCAGTATTTT,CASSSGPTDTQYF
TRBD1,TRBV4-2,-,TRBJ1-5,TGTGCCAGCAGCCAGGAAGGGGACAGGAGATATCAGCCCCAGCATTTT,CASSQEGDRRYQPQHF
-,TRBV7-2,-,TRBJ2-5,TGTGCCAGCAGCTTGACAGTTCAAGAGACCCAGTACTTC,CASSLTVQETQYF
TRBD2,TRBV5-6,-,TRBJ2-1,TGTGCCAGCAGTAGCGGGAGTTGGTACAATGAGCAGTTCTTC,CASSSGSWYNEQFF
-,TRBV2,-,TRBJ1-3,TGTGCCAGCAGTGATCGTTCGGGAGGGCCTGGAAACACCATATATTTT,CASSDRSGGPGNTIYF
-,TRBV12-3/TRBV12-4,-,TRBJ1-5,TGTGCCAGCAGTTCAGGAAATCAGCCCCAGCATTTT,CASSSGNQPQHF
-,TRBV7-6,once,TRBJ1-4,TGTGCCAGCAGCTTAGGGGGGGGACGACTGTTTTTT,CASSLGGGRLFF
-,TRBV9,-,TRBJ1-2,TGTGCCAGCAGCGTAGGCTGGGGCCTCGGCTACACCTTC,CASSVGWGLGYTF
TRBD1,TRBV18,-,TRBJ2-7,TGTGCCAGCTCCCAGGGGACAGGGAGCTACGAGCAGTACTTC,CASSQGTGSYEQYF
-,TRBV13,-,TRBJ1-2,TGTGCCAGCAGCTTAGACCAGGGTCACTACACCTTC,CASSLDQGHYTF
-,TRBV10-2,-,TRBJ1-2,TGCGCCAGCATGGGAGATGGCTACACCTTC,CASMGDGYTF
-,TRBV6-2/TRBV6-3,-,TRBJ2-7,TGTGCCAGCAGTTACTCGACGGTTGGGGAGTACTTC,CASSYSTVGEYF
-,TRBV19,-,TRBJ2-1,TGTGCCAGTAGTTCCTGGACAGCCGTCTCCTACAATGAGCAGTTCTTC,CASSSWTAVSYNEQFF
TRBD1,TRBV6-5,-,TRBJ2-6,TGTGCCACAAGAACAGGGGGCTCTGGGGCCAACGTCCTGACTTTC,CATRTGGSGANVLTF
-,TRBV7-9,-,TRBJ1-4,TGTGCCAGCAGCTTAGCGCTCGGGGGCAAAGATGAAAAACTGTTTTTT,CASSLALGGKDEKLFF
-,TRBV3-1/TRBV3-2,few,TRBJ1-2,TGTGCCAGCAGCACCCGAACAAGGGATCGTAACTATGGCTACACCTTC,CASSTRTRDRNYGYTF
-,TRBV15,-,TRBJ1-5,TGTGCCACCAGTCCAGACAGTAGCAATCAGCCCCAGCATTTT,CATSPDSSNQPQHF
-,TRBV19,-,TRBJ2-2,TGTGCCAGTAGTTCCCTCGTACCCGGGGAGCTGTTTTTT,CASSSLVPGELFF
-,TRBV2,-,TRBJ2-6,TGTGCCAGCAGCACTTCAAGGAACTCTGGGGCCAACGTCCTGACTTTC,CASSTSRNSGANVLTF
-,TRBV7-6,-,TRBJ1-2,TGTGCCAGCAGCTTAGCCCCAGGGAATGGCTACACCTTC,CASSLAPGNGYTF
-,TRBV19,once,TRBJ1-1,TGTGCCAGTAAGTATTCGGGGAGCAACACTGAAGCTTTCTTT,CASKYSGSNTEAFF
-,TRBV5-8,-,TRBJ1-2,TGTGCCAGCAGCTTCTTAGGGACATCGGCCGACTATGGCTACACCTTC,CASSFLGTSADYGYTF